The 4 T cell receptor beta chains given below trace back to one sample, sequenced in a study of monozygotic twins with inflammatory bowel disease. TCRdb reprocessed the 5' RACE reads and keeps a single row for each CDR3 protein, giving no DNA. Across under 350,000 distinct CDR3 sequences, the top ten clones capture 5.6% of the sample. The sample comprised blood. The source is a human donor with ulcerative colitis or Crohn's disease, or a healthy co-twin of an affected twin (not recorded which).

The chain's CDR3 is CASSGRLYSSYNEQFF. This sequence joins TRBV6-2 or TRBV6-3 and TRBJ2-1. Germline lookup yields CDR1 MNHEY and CDR2 SVGEGT. The CDR3 is 16 residues long.

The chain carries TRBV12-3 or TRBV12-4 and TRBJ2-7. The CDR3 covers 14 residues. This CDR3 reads CASSLSVIYYEQYF.

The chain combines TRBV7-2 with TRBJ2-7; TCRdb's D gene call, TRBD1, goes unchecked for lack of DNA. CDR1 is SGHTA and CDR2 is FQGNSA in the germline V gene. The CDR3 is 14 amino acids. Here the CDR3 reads CASSLGPPVYEQYF.

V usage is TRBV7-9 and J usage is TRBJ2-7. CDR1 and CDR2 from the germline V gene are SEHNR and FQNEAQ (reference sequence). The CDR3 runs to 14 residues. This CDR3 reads CASSLAGDGLEQYF.